The sequence of this TCR beta chain was determined in a study of blood T cell repertoires in COVID-19. Whole-study context: Sources were T cells, B-cell-depleted T cells, or PBMCs; the material itself was cDNA or gDNA.

CDR3 length: 16 residues. After removal of 1 base from V and 4 bases from J, the junction contained 7 bases not matched to a gene. CDR1 is SGHAT, CDR2 FQNNGV, per germline. In the study's own analysis: Cell counts per sample came from amplifying reference gene primers. TCRdb's copy holds only in-frame clones and misses some; the assay was immunoSEQ multiplex PCR. That table gives V, J and clone size, and the DNA gave D and trimming. The sample has 150,000 to 200,000 clones, 70% to 90% seen once. Sequenced: peripheral blood. The rearrangement joins TRBV11-2 to TRBJ2-7; 10 nucleotides match TRBD2. This clonotype originated in a man in his sixties with acute or convalescent COVID-19. CDR3 in amino acids: CASSLVAGGPNYEQYF. DNA for the CDR3: TGTGCCAGCAGCTTAGTAGCGGGGGGACCGAATTACGAGCAGTACTTC.